Below, one T cell receptor beta chain is given with its context. The source of the sample is a study of Ad26.COV2.S vaccination and SARS-CoV-2 variants. Treatment: 15 to 20 received Ad26.COV2.S at low or high dose, single or two shots; about 5 received placebo; per-sample allocation not given. After the first vaccine or placebo injection, samples were drawn on day 63. CDR3 size: 13 residues. The germline V gene encodes CDR1 SGDLS and CDR2 YYNGEE. J gave up 14 bases and V 2 bases, and 7 bases lay outside the gene matches. Profiled with immunoSEQ multiplex PCR; TCRdb holds only in-frame clones, not every one. The sample shows a few hundred thousand clones, roughly four fifths of them seen only once.

The TCR comes from a person between 18 and 65 years old who received the Ad26.COV2.S COVID-19 vaccine or a placebo. Material: peripheral blood, obtained in a trial of Ad26.COV2.S vaccine versus placebo. The chain recombines TRBV9 with TRBJ2-1; 10 nucleotides align to TRBD1. The CDR3 sequence is CASSVHTGTGEFF. The CDR3 DNA reads as TGTGCCAGCAGCGTCCATACCGGGACAGGGGAGTTCTTC.